A single sample gave rise to the 28 T cell receptor beta chains below, sequenced in a study of post-analysis software for immune sequencing data. The authors incorporated unique molecular identifiers into the TCR beta cDNA libraries. TCRdb ran MiXCR on the PCR reads and lists one entry per CDR3 protein. The sample records about 540,000 distinct CDR3 sequences, approximately 34% being singletons. Findings of the study overall: Included in a set of about five TRBV segments more frequent in patients than controls were TRBV5-6, TRBV5-1 and TRBV20-1.

These receptors lack a known antigen. Sequencing used blood. The receptors come from a girl aged 2-17 years with multiple sclerosis.

The chain joins TRBV5-6 to TRBJ2-1; D is perhaps TRBD1 (6 bases). The V gene lost 0 bases and the J gene lost 3 bases, with 13 bases spanning the gap. Germline V gene lookup returns CDR1 SGHDT and CDR2 YYEEEE. The CDR3 runs to 16 residues. The CDR3 reads CASSLGGTPFYNEQFF. CDR3 DNA sequence: TGTGCCAGCAGCTTGGGGGGGACACCTTTCTACAATGAGCAGTTCTTC.

This clonotype has a count of ten or more. J is TRBJ2-5 and V is TRBV20-1; D ambiguous. The V gene's germline CDR1 is DFQATT and CDR2 SNEGSKA (reference sequence). The CDR3 runs 14 residues. The V and J ends lost 1 base and 2 bases respectively, with 11 bases between them. CDR3 nucleotides: TGCAGTGCTAGAGTAATCCTAGGGCAAGAGACCCAGTACTTC. Translating gives CSARVILGQETQYF.

V and J are TRBV11-1 and TRBJ2-3; 8 bases agree with TRBD2. Germline V gives CDR1 SGHAT, CDR2 FQDESV (reference sequence). This CDR3 is 13 amino acids long. V lost 10 bases to trimming and J lost 4 bases; unmatched junction nucleotides: 7. DNA for the CDR3: TGTGCCACCGACCCGGGGGGGTCAGATACGCAGTATTTT. Its protein is CATDPGGSDTQYF. Variable domain in full (rest from reference TRBV11-1 and TRBJ2-3): EAEVAQSPRYKITEKSQAVAFWCDPISGHATLYWYRQILGQGPELLVQFQDESVVDDSQLPKDRFSAERLKGVDSTLKIQPAELGDSAMYLCATDPGGSDTQYFGPGTRLTVL.

In this sample, this clonotype turned up a few times. V usage is TRBV6-5 and J usage is TRBJ2-6, with D possibly matching TRBD1 (5 bases). The CDR3 length is 16 residues. CDR1 MNHEY and CDR2 SVGAGI come from the germline V gene. Trimming stripped 2 bases from V and 4 bases from J, with 12 bases between. CDR3 region: CASSYATGTGANVLTF. CDR3 nucleotides: TGTGCCAGCAGTTACGCAACAGGCACCGGGGCCAACGTCCTGACTTTC.

The table lists this clonotype with a count of one. The chain joins TRBV29-1 to TRBJ1-1; no firm D call. From germline, CDR1 is SQVTM and CDR2 ANQGSEA. The ends were cut back, 4 bases at V and 0 bases at J, with 9 bases in the middle. The CDR3 totals 13 residues. CDR3 amino acids: CSVGSRVNTEAFF. The DNA for the CDR3 is TGCAGCGTTGGTAGCAGAGTGAACACTGAAGCTTTCTTT.

This clonotype was detected only a few times. The chain couples TRBV15 to TRBJ2-1; D is perhaps TRBD1 (5 bases). Germline CDR1 reads LNHNV; CDR2 reads YYDKDF (reference sequence). There are 16 residues in the CDR3. The V gene lost 1 base and the J gene lost 8 bases, with 18 bases spanning the gap. DNA of the CDR3: TGTGCCACCAGCAGAGGAGGAGCAGGGTTAGGGGATGAGCAGTTCTTC. Translated: CATSRGGAGLGDEQFF.

The genes are TRBV19 and TRBJ1-1; D may be TRBD1 (6 bases). V was shortened by 3 bases and J by 4 bases, with 18 bases between the two germline ends. This CDR3 has 16 amino acids. Germline V CDR1 and CDR2: LNHDA, SQIVND (reference sequence). DNA for the CDR3: TGTGCCAGTAGTATCGGGGAAGGGGGGGTAGTCACTGAAGCTTTCTTT. Translated, it gives CASSIGEGGVVTEAFF. Full variable domain (rest looked up from reference TRBV19 and TRBJ1-1): DGGITQSPKYLFRKEGQNVTLSCEQNLNHDAMYWYRQDPGQGLRLIYYSQIVNDFQKGDIAEGYSVSREKKESFPLTVTSAQKNPTAFYLCASSIGEGGVVTEAFFGQGTRLTVV.

As regards this clonotype: With a much larger clone just one base away, this may be a read error. The V call is TRBV9, the J call TRBJ2-6; D assignment may be TRBD1 or TRBD2 (5 bases each). V lost 6 bases, J lost 0 bases, and 13 bases lay in between. This CDR3 is 16 amino acids long. The germline V gene has CDR1 SGDLS and CDR2 YYNGEE. In DNA form, the CDR3 reads TGTGCCAGCAACCGAGGGGTTTCCTCTGGGGCCAACGTCCTGACTTTC. This sequence encodes CASNRGVSSGANVLTF.

The chain joins TRBV13 to TRBJ2-7; D uncertain. CDR3 size: 14 residues. V lost 4 bases and J lost 0, with 10 bases in between. Germline lookup yields CDR1 PRHDT and CDR2 FYEKMQ (reference sequence). In nucleotides, the CDR3 is TGTGCCAGCAGCTCGGCCTGGAGCTCCTACGAGCAGTACTTC. Translated, it gives CASSSAWSSYEQYF.

The rearrangement links TRBV6-5 to TRBJ2-3, with TRBD2 as a possible D gene (6 bases). CDR3 length equals 14 residues. From germline, CDR1 is MNHEY and CDR2 SVGAGI. Trimming stripped 8 bases from V and 5 bases from J, with 17 bases between. In nucleotides, the CDR3 is TGTGCCAGCGGGGGGACCCTGGAGGTAGATACGCAGTATTTT. It translates to CASGGTLEVDTQYF.

CDR3 DNA sequence: TGCAGCGTTGAGGGAAAGGGGCCTAACTATGGCTACACCTTC. This sequence encodes CSVEGKGPNYGYTF. The chain couples TRBV29-1 to TRBJ1-2; D perhaps matches TRBD1 (5 bases). Germline V gene lookup returns CDR1 SQVTM and CDR2 ANQGSEA. CDR3 length equals 14 residues. V was trimmed by 3 bases and J by 0 bases, leaving 11 bases between them.

The chain recombines TRBV27 with TRBJ1-4, with D perhaps TRBD1 (6 bases). The CDR3 sequence is 14 residues long. V was trimmed by 7 bases and J by 8 bases, leaving 17 bases between them. Germline CDR1 is MNHEY and CDR2 is SMNVEV (reference sequence). The CDR3 sequence: CASTRLSGAEKLFF. The CDR3 bases are TGTGCCAGCACCCGACTGTCGGGGGCCGAAAAACTGTTTTTT.

In its sample, this clonotype was seen a few times. This rearrangement joins TRBV11-2 to TRBJ2-5; perhaps TRBD1 as D (5 bases). The CDR3 is 14 amino acids. The germline gives CDR1 SGHAT, CDR2 FQNNGV. Trimming cost V 2 bases and J 1 base, with 8 bases left between them. CDR3 sequence (DNA): TGTGCCAGCAGCTTACGACAGCTCCAAGAGACCCAGTACTTC. As protein: CASSLRQLQETQYF.

The chain recombines TRBV5-6 with TRBJ2-7; 7 nucleotides agree with TRBD1. This CDR3 has 16 residues. Germline-derived CDR1 and CDR2 are SGHDT and YYEEEE. After removal of 0 bases from V and 3 bases from J, the junction contained 9 bases not matched to a gene. The CDR3 sequence: CASSLASGTEFYEQYF. In DNA, the CDR3 is TGTGCCAGCAGCTTGGCTTCGGGGACAGAATTCTACGAGCAGTACTTC.

On this clonotype itself: It is unclear where the CDR3 begins or ends on the DNA, so no DNA is shown, and the CDR3 is as TCRdb lists it. The chain employs TRBV28 and TRBJ1-2; TRBD1, the D gene given by the table, was not confirmed from the DNA. CDR1 and CDR2 from the germline V gene are MDHEN and SYDVKM. Ends included, the CDR3 has 15 residues. The CDR3 loop is CACSARTAANYGYTF.

The rearrangement joins TRBV5-1 to TRBJ2-1, with D possibly being TRBD2 (6 bases). This CDR3 is 16 amino acids long. The germline CDR1 and CDR2 sequences are SGHRS and YFSETQ. The germline V and J ends were trimmed by 3 bases and 6 bases, with 19 bases remaining between them. The CDR3 reads CASSWVGGPPGNEQFF. CDR3 nucleotides: TGCGCCAGCAGCTGGGTGGGGGGACCCCCTGGCAATGAGCAGTTCTTC.

The V gene is TRBV9, the J gene TRBJ1-5; tentative D call: TRBD1 (5 bases). This CDR3 region has 14 residues. V dropped 3 bases and J dropped 5 bases, with 12 bases sitting between them. CDR1 SGDLS and CDR2 YYNGEE come from the germline V gene. The CDR3: CASSAFGAHQPQHF. The CDR3 DNA reads as TGTGCCAGCAGCGCCTTCGGGGCCCATCAGCCCCAGCATTTT.

This sequence joins TRBV7-3 and TRBJ2-7, with TRBD2 matching 7 bases. CDR3 length equals 15 residues. Trimming at V came to 5 bases and at J to 0 bases, leaving 7 bases not matched to a gene. Germline lookup yields CDR1 SGHTA and CDR2 FQGTGA. CDR3 region: CASSPYGGSSYEQYF. The CDR3 coding sequence is TGTGCCAGCAGCCCTTACGGCGGGAGCTCCTACGAGCAGTACTTC.

The chain uses TRBV18 and TRBJ2-5; 7 nucleotides align to TRBD1. Germline-derived CDR1 and CDR2 are KGHSH and LQKENI. The CDR3 sequence is 16 residues long. After removal of 1 base from V and 2 bases from J, the junction contained 7 bases not matched to a gene. In nucleotides, the CDR3 is TGTGCCAGCTCACCACTCTTTGGGACAGTACAAGAGACCCAGTACTTC. Encoded protein: CASSPLFGTVQETQYF.

This clonotype was seen only a few times. The chain couples TRBV10-2 to TRBJ2-3, with D hard to call. Trimming stripped 6 bases from V and 0 bases from J, with 13 bases between. The CDR3 runs 15 residues. The germline CDR1 and CDR2 sequences are WSHSY and SAAADI. The CDR3 reads CASRTARYSTDTQYF. The CDR3 DNA follows: TGCGCCAGCAGGACCGCGAGGTATAGCACAGATACGCAGTATTTT.

The chain links TRBV19 to TRBJ1-5; 7 nucleotides align to TRBD1. Losses at the gene ends were 10 bases for V and 4 bases for J; bases not matched to a gene: 10. In germline, CDR1 is LNHDA, CDR2 SQIVND (reference sequence). CDR3 length equals 14 residues. CDR3 loop: CATRDRVRNQPQHF. DNA of the CDR3: TGTGCCACCCGAGACAGGGTGAGGAATCAGCCCCAGCATTTT.

This clonotype showed up just a few times. The chain recombines TRBV6-6 with TRBJ1-4, with D maybe TRBD1 (6 bases). Trimming shortened V by 3 bases and J by 5 bases, and 13 bases separated the two germline ends. The CDR3 is 15 amino acids. CDR1 and CDR2 from the germline V gene are MNHNY and SVGAGI (reference sequence). The CDR3: CASSYGRGGNEKLFF. In DNA, the CDR3 is TGTGCCAGCAGTTATGGAAGGGGGGGAAATGAAAAACTGTTTTTT.

This clonotype was recorded a few times. The chain is built from TRBV7-2 and TRBJ2-7, with 10 positions matching TRBD2. CDR1 is SGHTA and CDR2 is FQGNSA in the germline V gene. Trimming took 5 bases from V and 0 from J; bases not matched to a gene: 7. This CDR3 has 16 amino acids. In DNA, the CDR3 is TGTGCCAGCAGCCGAACCATAGCGGGGGGCTCCTACGAGCAGTACTTC. This translates into CASSRTIAGGSYEQYF.

The chain combines TRBV5-1 with TRBJ2-5, with D perhaps assigned TRBD1 or TRBD2 (7 bases each). The J call could be wrong; TRBJ2-7 is a better fit for the DNA end. Germline CDR1 reads SGHRS; CDR2 reads YFSETQ. The CDR3 consists of 14 residues. In nucleotides, the CDR3 is TGCGCCAGCAGCTTGTTACAGGGGAGGGACGAGCAGTACTTC. Translating it yields CASSLLQGRDEQYF.

The chain carries TRBV9 and TRBJ1-4; TRBD1 agrees at 7 bases. CDR1 is SGDLS and CDR2 is YYNGEE in the germline V gene. The CDR3 extends over 17 amino acids. V was pared by 1 base and J by 0 bases, with 6 bases of the junction left unmatched. CDR3 DNA sequence: TGTGCCAGCAGCGTATACGGGACAGCCTCAACTAATGAAAAACTGTTTTTT. Protein sequence: CASSVYGTASTNEKLFF.

The chain is built from TRBV20-1 and TRBJ2-2, with 12 bases matching TRBD2. CDR1 is DFQATT, CDR2 SNEGSKA, per germline (reference sequence). V dropped 5 bases and J dropped 5; count of bases not matched to a gene: 6. The CDR3 contains 15 residues. DNA for the CDR3: TGCAGTGCTTTCCGAGGGACTAGCGGGACCGGGGAGCTGTTTTTT. Amino acid sequence: CSAFRGTSGTGELFF.

V is TRBV18 and J is TRBJ2-2, with a possible D match to TRBD2 (5 bases). Germline CDR1 reads KGHSH; CDR2 reads LQKENI. Trimming left V 1 base short and J 4 bases short, with 13 bases between. CDR3 length: 16 residues. Written as DNA, the CDR3 is TGTGCCAGCTCACCACAGCAGCTAGCCGGCACCGGGGAGCTGTTTTTT. Its protein product is CASSPQQLAGTGELFF.

This sequence joins TRBV12-3 or TRBV12-4 and TRBJ2-3, with TRBD2 matching 15 bases. V trimming: 5 bases; J trimming: 4 bases; junction bases outside the gene matches: 13. This CDR3 comprises 19 residues. Written as DNA, the CDR3 is TGTGCCAGCAGTCTCCAGGGACTAGCGGGGGGCGCAAGCGCAGATACGCAGTATTTT. This encodes CASSLQGLAGGASADTQYF.